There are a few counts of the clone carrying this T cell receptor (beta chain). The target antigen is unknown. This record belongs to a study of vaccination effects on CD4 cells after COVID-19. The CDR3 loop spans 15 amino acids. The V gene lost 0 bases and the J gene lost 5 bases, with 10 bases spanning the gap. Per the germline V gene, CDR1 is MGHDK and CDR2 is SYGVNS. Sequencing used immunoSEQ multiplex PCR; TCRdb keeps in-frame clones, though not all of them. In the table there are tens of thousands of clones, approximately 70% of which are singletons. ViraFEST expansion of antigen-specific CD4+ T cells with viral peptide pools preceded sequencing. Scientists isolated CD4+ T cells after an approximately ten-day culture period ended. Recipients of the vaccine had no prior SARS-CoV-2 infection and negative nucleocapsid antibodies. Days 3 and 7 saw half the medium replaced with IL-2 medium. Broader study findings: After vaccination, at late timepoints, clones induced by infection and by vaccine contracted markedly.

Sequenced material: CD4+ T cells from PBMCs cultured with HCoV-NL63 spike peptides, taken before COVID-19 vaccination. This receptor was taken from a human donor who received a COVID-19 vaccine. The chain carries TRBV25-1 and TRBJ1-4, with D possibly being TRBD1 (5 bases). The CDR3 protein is CASSEYRAGNEKLFF. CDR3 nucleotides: TGTGCCAGCAGTGAATATCGAGCAGGGAATGAAAAACTGTTTTTT.